The clone carrying this T cell receptor (beta chain) showed up many times. What it recognizes is unknown. The sample originates from a study of T cells in Graves' hyperthyroidism and ophthalmopathy. Study-wide results and limits: Most expanded thyroid clonotypes above 0.001 recurred in blood.

It was RNA transcripts that yielded the amplified TCR beta CDR3 regions. The TCR CDR3 was amplified in a first-round RT-PCR using the HTBI primer set. TCRdb independently ran MiXCR on the multiplex PCR reads; one entry per CDR3 protein. In the table there are about 560,000 distinct CDR3 sequences, 15% to 18% of which are singletons. Trimming took off 2 bases at V and 8 bases at J, with 12 bases between the two ends. This CDR3 contains 13 residues. The patients, who ranged from 18 to 65 in age, presented with newly diagnosed hyperthyroidism lasting under 2 months. Orbital computed tomography, thyroid ultrasound, serum thyroxine and TRAb, and clinical symptoms together informed the diagnoses.

Specimen: blood. The genes are TRBV12-3 or TRBV12-4 and TRBJ1-1; D unclear. This TCR derives from a woman between 25 and 40 years old with Graves' hyperthyroidism. The CDR3 coding sequence is TGTGCCAGCAGTTTAAGTGCGGGCACAGAAGCTTTCTTT. Translated: CASSLSAGTEAFF.